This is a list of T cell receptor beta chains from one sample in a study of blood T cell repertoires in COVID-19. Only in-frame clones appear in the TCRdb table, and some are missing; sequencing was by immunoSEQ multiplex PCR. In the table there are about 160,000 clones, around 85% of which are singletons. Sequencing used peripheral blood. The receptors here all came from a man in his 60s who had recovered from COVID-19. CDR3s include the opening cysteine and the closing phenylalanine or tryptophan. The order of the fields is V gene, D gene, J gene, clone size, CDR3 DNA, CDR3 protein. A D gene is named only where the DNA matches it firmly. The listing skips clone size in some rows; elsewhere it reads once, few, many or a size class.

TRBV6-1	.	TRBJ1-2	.	TGTGCCAGCAGTGAAGATGCAGGGGCGAGGGGCTACACCTTC	CASSEDAGARGYTF
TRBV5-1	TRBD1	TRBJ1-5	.	TGCGCCAGCAGCCTGGGACAGGGGGCGAGTCAGCCCCAGCATTTT	CASSLGQGASQPQHF
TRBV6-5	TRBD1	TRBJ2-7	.	TGTGCCAGCAGTTTAACAGGGGCAGGGAGCATTCGCGAGCAGTACTTC	CASSLTGAGSIREQYF
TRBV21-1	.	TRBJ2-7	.	TGTGCCAGCAGCAACTGGGACAGTAACTACGAGCAGTACTTC	CASSNWDSNYEQYF
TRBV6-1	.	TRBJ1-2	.	TGTGCCAGCAGTGAATTCTCCCGGGGAGGCTATGGCTACACCTTC	CASSEFSRGGYGYTF
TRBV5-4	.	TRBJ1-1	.	TGTGCCAGCTCACTTTTGAACACTGAAGCTTTCTTT	CASSLLNTEAFF
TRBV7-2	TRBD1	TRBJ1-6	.	TGTGCCAGCAGCTTAGTCCCCGCACAGGGGGGGAATTCACCCCTCCACTTT	CASSLVPAQGGNSPLHF
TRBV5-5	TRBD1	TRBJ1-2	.	TGTGCCAGCGCTTTAACAGGGGGCATATCCTATGGCTACACCTTC	CASALTGGISYGYTF
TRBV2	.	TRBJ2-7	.	TGTGCCAGCAGTCCGATCCAGGGGAACGAGCAGTACTTC	CASSPIQGNEQYF
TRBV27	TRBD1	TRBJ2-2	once	TGTGCCAGCAGGGGACAGGGTATCCGCGGGGAGCTGTTTTTT	CASRGQGIRGELFF
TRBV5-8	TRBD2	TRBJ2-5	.	TGTGCCAGCAGCAAGACTAGCGCAGAGACCCAGTACTTC	CASSKTSAETQYF
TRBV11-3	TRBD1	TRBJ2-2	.	TGTGCCAGCAGCTTTCAGGGGGCCGGCACCGGGGAGCTGTTTTTT	CASSFQGAGTGELFF
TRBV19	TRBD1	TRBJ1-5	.	TGTGCCGGATCCGGGACAGGGGTGTTGGAGCCCCAGCATTTT	CAGSGTGVLEPQHF
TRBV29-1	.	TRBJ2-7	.	TGCAGCGGTGGAGGGCAGGCTTCCTACGAGCAGTACTTC	CSGGGQASYEQYF
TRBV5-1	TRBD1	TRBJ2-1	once	TGCGCCAGCAGCCGTTTGGGACAGGGTAACGTGGATGAGCAGTTCTTC	CASSRLGQGNVDEQFF
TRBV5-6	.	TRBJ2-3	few	TGTGCCAGCAGCTTGGAAAGGGACTCCACCCTCCCAGATACGCAGTATTTT	CASSLERDSTLPDTQYF
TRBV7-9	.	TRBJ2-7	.	TGTGCCAGCAGCTTGACTCTCAGGGGTAGCTACGAGCAGTACTTC	CASSLTLRGSYEQYF
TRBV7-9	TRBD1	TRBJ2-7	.	TGTGCCAGCAGCCCCTCCGTACAGGGGCCCTACGAGCAGTACTTC	CASSPSVQGPYEQYF
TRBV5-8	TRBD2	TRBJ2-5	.	TGTGCCAGCAGCTTGGCTTGGTCTAGCGGGGGAACGACGGAGACCCAGTACTTC	CASSLAWSSGGTTETQYF
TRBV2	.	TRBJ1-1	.	TGTGCCAGCCATCGGGGAACGAACACTGAAGCTTTCTTT	CASHRGTNTEAFF
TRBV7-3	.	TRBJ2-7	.	TGTGCCAGCAGCTTAAACCGGGGTGGGGAGCAGTACTTC	CASSLNRGGEQYF
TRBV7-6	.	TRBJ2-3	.	TGTGCCAGCAGCTTACCGCCAGCGGGCGGGGCGGTAGATACGCAGTATTTT	CASSLPPAGGAVDTQYF
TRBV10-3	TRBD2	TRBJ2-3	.	TGTGCCATCAGGGAGAGCTCTAGCGGGGTTACAGATACGCAGTATTTT	CAIRESSSGVTDTQYF
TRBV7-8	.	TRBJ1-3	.	TGTGCCAGCAGCTTAGGGGAGCCAACGAGTGGAAACACCATATATTTT	CASSLGEPTSGNTIYF
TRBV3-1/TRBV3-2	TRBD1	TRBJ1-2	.	TGTGCCAGCAGCCCGGGACAGACAAACTATGGCTACACCTTC	CASSPGQTNYGYTF
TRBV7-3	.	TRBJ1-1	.	TGTGCCAGCAGCTTAAACGCAGGCTCGGGGACTGAAGCTTTCTTT	CASSLNAGSGTEAFF
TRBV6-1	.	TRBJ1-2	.	TGTGCCAGCAGTCCTCTAGCCGGGGGAGGGTATGGCTACACCTTC	CASSPLAGGGYGYTF
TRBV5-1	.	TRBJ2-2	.	TGCGCCAGCAGCGCTATGGACAGGAACACCGGGGAGCTGTTTTTT	CASSAMDRNTGELFF
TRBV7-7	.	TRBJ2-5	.	TGTGCTAGCAGCTTAAACCCAGCGGAGACCCAGTACTTC	CASSLNPAETQYF
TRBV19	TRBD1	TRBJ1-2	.	TGTGCCAGTAGATCCGGGACAGGGGGCGCGGATGGCTACACCTTC	CASRSGTGGADGYTF
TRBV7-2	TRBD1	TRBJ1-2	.	TGTGCCAGCAGCTTAGCCTCGGGACAGAATAGCTATGGCTACACCTTC	CASSLASGQNSYGYTF
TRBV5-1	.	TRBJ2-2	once	TGCGCCAGCAGCTTGGCCGAGGCAGGGCCCACCGGGGAGCTGTTTTTT	CASSLAEAGPTGELFF
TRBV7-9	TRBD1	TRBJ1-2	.	TGTGCCAGCAGCCCAGGGACAGCATATGGCTACACCTTC	CASSPGTAYGYTF
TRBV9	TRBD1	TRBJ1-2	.	TGTGCCAGCAGCGTACGAGGACAGGGGGTGGGCTACACCTTC	CASSVRGQGVGYTF
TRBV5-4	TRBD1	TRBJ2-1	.	TGTGCCAGCAGCCCGGGACAGCCTAGCTCCTACAATGAGCAGTTCTTC	CASSPGQPSSYNEQFF
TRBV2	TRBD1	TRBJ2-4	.	TGTGCCAGCAGGACGACAGGGGGCGGGGGAAACATTCAGTACTTC	CASRTTGGGGNIQYF
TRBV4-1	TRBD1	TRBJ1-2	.	TGCGCCAGCAGCCAGGGACAGGGGTTGGAAGTCTATGGCTACACCTTC	CASSQGQGLEVYGYTF
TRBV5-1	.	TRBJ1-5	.	TGCGCCAGCAGCTTGGCTCCAGGGGCGAATAATCAGCCCCAGCATTTT	CASSLAPGANNQPQHF
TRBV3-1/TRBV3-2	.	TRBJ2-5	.	TGTGCCAGCAGCCAAGATCCCGGGTCAGAAGAGACCCAGTACTTC	CASSQDPGSEETQYF
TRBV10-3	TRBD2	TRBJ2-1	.	TGTGCCATCAGCGGGACTAGCGGGGTTTACAATGAGCAGTTCTTC	CAISGTSGVYNEQFF
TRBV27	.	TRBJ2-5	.	TGTGCCAGCATACCGGCCGGGACACAAGAGACCCAGTACTTC	CASIPAGTQETQYF